The 12 T cell receptor beta chains below come from one sample, sequenced in a study of regulatory T cells in long-lasting Graves disease. Investigators prepared the TCR beta libraries by applying iRepertoire HTBI primers and Arm-PCR of CDR3 regions. TCRdb ran MiXCR on the multiplex PCR reads and lists one entry per CDR3 protein. The profile covers about 540,000 distinct CDR3 sequences, with approximately 13% appearing a single time and roughly 9.7% taken by the ten largest. As to time point: newly diagnosed GD, antithyroid drugs for less than 3 months. The TCR library was made from RNA that had been extracted from PBMCs in TRIzol. The sample also formed part of further work on T cells in Graves' hyperthyroidism and ophthalmopathy.

The sample was peripheral blood mononuclear cells (PBMCs), taken at new diagnosis, from a patient treated with antithyroid drugs. These receptors originate from a man aged 30 to 45 with Graves disease.

This clonotype was counted only a few times. The genes are TRBV12-3 or TRBV12-4 and TRBJ2-7; no definite D call. Trimming took off 5 bases at V and 6 bases at J, with 14 bases between the two ends. CDR3 length: 13 residues. CDR3 bases: TGTGCCAGCAGTCCCACCTCAGTTCGCGAGCAGTACTTC. Translation: CASSPTSVREQYF.

The V and J genes are TRBV29-1 and TRBJ2-1, with a tentative D call TRBD1 (6 bases). Trimming cost V 6 bases and J 3 bases, with 15 bases left between them. The CDR3 runs to 14 residues. CDR1 is SQVTM and CDR2 is ANQGSEA in the germline V gene. The CDR3 DNA reads TGCAGCGTCGAACCAGGGGCCCACTACAATGAGCAGTTCTTC. Translating it yields CSVEPGAHYNEQFF.

This clonotype was seen at least ten times. This rearrangement joins TRBV5-1 to TRBJ2-7; D uncertain. The CDR3 covers 12 residues. Germline lookup yields CDR1 SGHRS and CDR2 YFSETQ. Trimming took 6 bases from V and 0 from J, leaving 7 bases between them. CDR3 loop: CASTAGSYEQYF. CDR3 in DNA: TGCGCCAGCACCGCCGGCTCCTACGAGCAGTACTTC. The full variable domain, rest sourced from reference TRBV5-1 and TRBJ2-7, is KAGVTQTPRYLIKTRGQQVTLSCSPISGHRSVSWYQQTPGQGLQFLFEYFSETQRNKGNFPGRFSGRQFSNSRSEMNVSTLELGDSALYLCASTAGSYEQYFGPGTRLTVT.

This clonotype has a count of ten or more. The chain is built from TRBV6-6 and TRBJ1-2; TRBD1 might be the D (6 bases). CDR1 and CDR2 (germline): MNHNY, SVGAGI (reference sequence). The CDR3 totals 14 residues. Trimming took off 0 bases at V and 7 bases at J, with 12 bases between the two ends. The DNA of the CDR3 is TGTGCCAGCAGTTACTCGACGAGCAGGGGTGGCTACACCTTC. Encoded protein: CASSYSTSRGGYTF.

This clonotype was seen more than once but under ten times. The J gene is TRBJ1-5, the V gene TRBV5-6, with 7 positions matching TRBD1. The germline V gene encodes CDR1 SGHDT and CDR2 YYEEEE. The J segment lost 4 bases and the V segment lost 0 bases, leaving 7 bases of the junction unmatched. This CDR3 is built from 16 residues. The CDR3 DNA reads as TGTGCCAGCAGCTTGGAGGCAGGGGGATCGAATCAGCCCCAGCATTTT. This encodes CASSLEAGGSNQPQHF.

This clonotype appeared many times. J is TRBJ2-7 and V is TRBV16, with 12 bases matching TRBD1. The V gene end was trimmed by 6 bases and the J gene end by 5 bases; junction bases not matched to a gene: 2. CDR1 is KGHSY, CDR2 FQNENV, per germline. The CDR3 sequence is 13 residues long. The CDR3 DNA reads as TGTGCCAGCAGGGGGACAGGGGGCAACGAGCAGTACTTC. Protein: CASRGTGGNEQYF.

In this sample, this clonotype turned up many times. The rearrangement uses TRBV6-5 and TRBJ1-5, with D unresolved. V lost 2 bases and J lost 2, with 16 bases in between. Germline-derived CDR1 and CDR2 are MNHEY and SVGAGI. CDR3 length equals 17 residues. CDR3 amino acids: CASSYTSPGRGNQPQHF. The DNA for the CDR3 is TGTGCCAGCAGTTACACCTCCCCGGGAAGAGGCAATCAGCCCCAGCATTTT.

This clonotype has a count of ten or more. This chain connects TRBV19 to TRBJ2-5; 13 positions agree with TRBD2. With V trimmed by 6 bases and J by 2 bases, 3 bases remained unmatched. Germline-derived CDR1 and CDR2 are LNHDA and SQIVND (reference sequence). The CDR3 is made up of 15 amino acids. The CDR3 here is CASSPTSGRQETQYF. Written as DNA, the CDR3 is TGTGCCAGTAGCCCGACTAGCGGGAGGCAAGAGACCCAGTACTTC.

This chain links TRBV12-3 or TRBV12-4 with TRBJ2-5; 10 nucleotides align to TRBD2. The J call may be in error: the DNA end matches TRBJ2-1 better. The CDR3 totals 13 residues. The CDR3 bases are TGTGCCAGCAGTTTATCGGGACTAGCGGAGCAGTTCTTC. It codes for CASSLSGLAEQFF.

This clonotype showed up many times. This chain joins TRBV29-1 and TRBJ1-5; 8 bases are a match to TRBD1. This CDR3 has 14 amino acids. J was trimmed by 10 bases and V by 1 base; bases with no gene match: 9. CDR1 is SQVTM and CDR2 is ANQGSEA in the germline V gene. The CDR3 bases are TGCAGCGTTGAAGCCGAGGGCAGGGGGCAACCCCAGCATTTT. Protein sequence: CSVEAEGRGQPQHF.

In its sample, this clonotype was seen many times. The rearrangement links TRBV6-2 or TRBV6-3 to TRBJ2-7; tentatively, D is TRBD1 (6 bases). The V end lost 2 bases, the J end lost 5 bases, and 10 bases lay between the germline ends. Germline assignment: CDR1 MNHEY and CDR2 SVGEGT. This CDR3 comprises 13 residues. CDR3 sequence: CASSYAAGDEQYF. The CDR3 DNA reads TGTGCCAGCAGTTACGCCGCAGGGGACGAGCAGTACTTC.

The gene calls are TRBV5-4 and TRBJ2-7, with 7 bases fitting TRBD1. Germline CDR1 and CDR2: SGHNT and YYREEE (reference sequence). V dropped 3 bases and J dropped 2; count of bases not matched to a gene: 5. There are 14 residues in the CDR3. The chain's CDR3 is CASSSTDRAYEQYF. In nucleotides, the CDR3 is TGTGCCAGCAGCTCTACAGACAGGGCCTACGAGCAGTACTTC.